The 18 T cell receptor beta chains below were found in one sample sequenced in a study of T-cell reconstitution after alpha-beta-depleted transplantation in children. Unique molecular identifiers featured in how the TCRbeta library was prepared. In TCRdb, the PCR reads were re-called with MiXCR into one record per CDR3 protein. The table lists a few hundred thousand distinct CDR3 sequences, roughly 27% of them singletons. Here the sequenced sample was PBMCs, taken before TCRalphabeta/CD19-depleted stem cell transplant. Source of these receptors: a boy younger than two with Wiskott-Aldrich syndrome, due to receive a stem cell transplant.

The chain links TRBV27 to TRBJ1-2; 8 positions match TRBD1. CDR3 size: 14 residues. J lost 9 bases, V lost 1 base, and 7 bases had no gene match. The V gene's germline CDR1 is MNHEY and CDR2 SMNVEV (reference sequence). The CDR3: CASSLFGQGRSYTF. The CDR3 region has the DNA TGTGCCAGCAGTTTATTCGGACAGGGAAGAAGCTACACCTTC.

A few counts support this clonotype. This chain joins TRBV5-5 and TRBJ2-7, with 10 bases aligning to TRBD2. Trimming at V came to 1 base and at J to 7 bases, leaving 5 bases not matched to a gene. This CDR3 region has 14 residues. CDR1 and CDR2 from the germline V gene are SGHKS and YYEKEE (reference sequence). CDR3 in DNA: TGTGCCAGCAGCTTGTGGCTAGCGGGAGTGGAGCAGTACTTC. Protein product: CASSLWLAGVEQYF.

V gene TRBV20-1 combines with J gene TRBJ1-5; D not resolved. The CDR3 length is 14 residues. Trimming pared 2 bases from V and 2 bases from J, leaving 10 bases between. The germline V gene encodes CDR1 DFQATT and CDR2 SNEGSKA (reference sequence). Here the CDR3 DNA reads TGCAGTGCTAGATTGCTGGAGGGCAATCAGCCCCAGCATTTT. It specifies CSARLLEGNQPQHF.

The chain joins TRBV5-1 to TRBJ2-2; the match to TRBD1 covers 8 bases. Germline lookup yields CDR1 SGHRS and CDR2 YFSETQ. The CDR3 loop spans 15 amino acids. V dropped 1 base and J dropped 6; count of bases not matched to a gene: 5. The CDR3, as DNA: TGCGCCAGCAGCTTGATGACAGGGGTCCCCGGGGAGCTGTTTTTT. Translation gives CASSLMTGVPGELFF.

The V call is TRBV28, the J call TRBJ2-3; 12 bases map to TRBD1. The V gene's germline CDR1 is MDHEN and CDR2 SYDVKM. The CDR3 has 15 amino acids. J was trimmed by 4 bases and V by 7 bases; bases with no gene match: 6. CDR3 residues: CASTGGQGAADTQYF. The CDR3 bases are TGTGCCAGCACCGGGGGACAGGGGGCGGCAGATACGCAGTATTTT.

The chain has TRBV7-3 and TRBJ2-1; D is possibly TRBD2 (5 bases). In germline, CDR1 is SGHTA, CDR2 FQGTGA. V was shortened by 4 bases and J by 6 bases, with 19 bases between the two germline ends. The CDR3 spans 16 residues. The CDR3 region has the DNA TGTGCCAGCAGCTCCCAGACACGTCCAGCGGTCAATGAGCAGTTCTTC. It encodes CASSSQTRPAVNEQFF.

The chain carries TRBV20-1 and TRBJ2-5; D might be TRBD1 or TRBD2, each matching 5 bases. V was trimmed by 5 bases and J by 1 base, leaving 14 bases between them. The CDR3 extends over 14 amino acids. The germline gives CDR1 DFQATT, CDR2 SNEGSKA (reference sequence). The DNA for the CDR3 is TGCAGTGCTGACCGTTTGGGGGTCCAAGAGACCCAGTACTTC. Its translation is CSADRLGVQETQYF.

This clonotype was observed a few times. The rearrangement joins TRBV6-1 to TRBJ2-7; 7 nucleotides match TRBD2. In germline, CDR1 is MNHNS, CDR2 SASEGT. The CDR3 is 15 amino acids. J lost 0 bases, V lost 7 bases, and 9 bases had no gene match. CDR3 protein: CASIGEGMSSYEQYF. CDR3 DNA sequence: TGTGCCAGCATCGGGGAGGGTATGAGCTCCTACGAGCAGTACTTC.

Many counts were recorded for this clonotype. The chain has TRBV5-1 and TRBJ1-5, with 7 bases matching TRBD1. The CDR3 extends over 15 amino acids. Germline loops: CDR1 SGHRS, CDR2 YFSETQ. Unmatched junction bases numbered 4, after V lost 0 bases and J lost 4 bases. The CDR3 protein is CASSLEGARNQPQHF. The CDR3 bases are TGCGCCAGCAGCTTGGAGGGGGCAAGGAATCAGCCCCAGCATTTT.

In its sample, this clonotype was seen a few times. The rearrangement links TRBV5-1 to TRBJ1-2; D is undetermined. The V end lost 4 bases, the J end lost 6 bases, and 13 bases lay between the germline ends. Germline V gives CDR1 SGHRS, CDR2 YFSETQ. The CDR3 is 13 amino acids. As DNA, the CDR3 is TGCGCCAGCAGCCCGGAACTCGGCCATGGCTACACCTTC. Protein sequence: CASSPELGHGYTF. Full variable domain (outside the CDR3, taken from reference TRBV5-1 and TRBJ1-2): KAGVTQTPRYLIKTRGQQVTLSCSPISGHRSVSWYQQTPGQGLQFLFEYFSETQRNKGNFPGRFSGRQFSNSRSEMNVSTLELGDSALYLCASSPELGHGYTFGSGTRLTVV.

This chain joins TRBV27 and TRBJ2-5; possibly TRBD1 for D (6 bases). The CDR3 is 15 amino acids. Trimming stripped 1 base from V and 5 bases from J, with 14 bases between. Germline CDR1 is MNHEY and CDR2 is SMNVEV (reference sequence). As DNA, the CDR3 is TGTGCCAGCAGTTTATTGACAGGAGAGGACGAGACCCAGTACTTC. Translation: CASSLLTGEDETQYF.

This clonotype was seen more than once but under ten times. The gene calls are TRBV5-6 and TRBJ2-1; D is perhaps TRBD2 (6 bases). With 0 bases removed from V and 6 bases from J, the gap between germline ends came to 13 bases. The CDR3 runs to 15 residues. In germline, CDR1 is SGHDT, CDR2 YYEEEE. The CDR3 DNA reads TGTGCCAGCAGCTTGGCGGGGGACCGTGCCAATGAGCAGTTCTTC. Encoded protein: CASSLAGDRANEQFF.

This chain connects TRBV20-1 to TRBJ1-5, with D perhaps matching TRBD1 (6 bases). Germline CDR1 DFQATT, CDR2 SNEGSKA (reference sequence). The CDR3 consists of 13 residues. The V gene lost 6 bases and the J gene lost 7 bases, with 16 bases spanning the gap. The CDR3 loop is CSAPLGGPQPQHF. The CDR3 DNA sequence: TGCAGTGCCCCGTTGGGGGGCCCGCAGCCCCAGCATTTT.

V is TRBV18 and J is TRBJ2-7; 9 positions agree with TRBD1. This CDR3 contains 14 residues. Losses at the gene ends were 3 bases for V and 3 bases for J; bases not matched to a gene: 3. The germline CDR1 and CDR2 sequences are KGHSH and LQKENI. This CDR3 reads CASSPLGQGYEQYF. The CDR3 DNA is TGTGCCAGCTCACCGCTGGGACAGGGCTACGAGCAGTACTTC. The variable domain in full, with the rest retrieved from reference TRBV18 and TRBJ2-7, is NAGVMQNPRHLVRRRGQEARLRCSPMKGHSHVYWYRQLPEEGLKFMVYLQKENIIDESGMPKERFSAEFPKEGPSILRIQQVVRGDSAAYFCASSPLGQGYEQYFGPGTRLTVT.

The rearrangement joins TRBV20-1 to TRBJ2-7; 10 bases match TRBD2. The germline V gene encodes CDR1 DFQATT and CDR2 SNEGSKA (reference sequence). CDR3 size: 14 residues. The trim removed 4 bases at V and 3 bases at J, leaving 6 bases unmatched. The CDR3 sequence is CSANNLAGVYEQYF. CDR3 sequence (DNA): TGCAGTGCTAACAACCTAGCGGGAGTCTACGAGCAGTACTTC.

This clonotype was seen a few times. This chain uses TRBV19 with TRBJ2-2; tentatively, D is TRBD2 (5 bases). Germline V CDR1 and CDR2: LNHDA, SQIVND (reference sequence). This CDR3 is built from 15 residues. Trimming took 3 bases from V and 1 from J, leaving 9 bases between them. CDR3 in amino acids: CASSILAGNTGELFF. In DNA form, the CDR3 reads TGTGCCAGTAGTATCCTAGCCGGGAACACCGGGGAGCTGTTTTTT.

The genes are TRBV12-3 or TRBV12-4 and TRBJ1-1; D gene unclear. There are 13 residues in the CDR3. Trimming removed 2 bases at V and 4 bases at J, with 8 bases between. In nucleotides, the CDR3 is TGTGCCAGCAGTTTAAGGCCCGTCACTGAAGCTTTCTTT. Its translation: CASSLRPVTEAFF.

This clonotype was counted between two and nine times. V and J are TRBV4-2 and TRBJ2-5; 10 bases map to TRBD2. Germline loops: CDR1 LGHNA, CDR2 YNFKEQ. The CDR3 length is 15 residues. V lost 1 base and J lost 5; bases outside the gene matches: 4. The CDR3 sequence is CASSQATSGRETQYF. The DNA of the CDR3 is TGTGCCAGCAGCCAAGCGACTAGCGGGCGGGAGACCCAGTACTTC.